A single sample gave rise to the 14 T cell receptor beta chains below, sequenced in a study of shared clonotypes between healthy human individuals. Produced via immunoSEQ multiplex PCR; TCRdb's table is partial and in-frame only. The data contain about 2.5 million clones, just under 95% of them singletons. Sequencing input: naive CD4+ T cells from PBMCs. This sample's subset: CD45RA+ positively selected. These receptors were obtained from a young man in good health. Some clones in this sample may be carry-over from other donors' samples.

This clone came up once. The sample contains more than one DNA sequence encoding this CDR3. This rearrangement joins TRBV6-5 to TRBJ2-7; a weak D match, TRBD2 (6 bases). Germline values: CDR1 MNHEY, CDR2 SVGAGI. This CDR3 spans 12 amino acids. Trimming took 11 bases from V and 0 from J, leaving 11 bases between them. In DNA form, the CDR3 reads TGTGCCTCCCGGGGGTCCTCCTACGAGCAGTACTTC. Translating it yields CASRGSSYEQYF.

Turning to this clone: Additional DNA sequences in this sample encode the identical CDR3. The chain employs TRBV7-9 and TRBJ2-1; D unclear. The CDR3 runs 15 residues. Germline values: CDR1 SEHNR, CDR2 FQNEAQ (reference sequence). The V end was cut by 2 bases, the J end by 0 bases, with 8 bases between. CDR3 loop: CASSLRRSSYNEQFF. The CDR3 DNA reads TGTGCCAGCAGCTTACGCAGGAGCTCCTACAATGAGCAGTTCTTC.

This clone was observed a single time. CDR3 region: CATSRDRGFSNQPQHF. CDR3 nucleotide sequence: TGTGCCACCAGCAGGGACAGGGGCTTTAGCAATCAGCCCCAGCATTTT. This rearrangement joins TRBV15 to TRBJ1-5, with 9 bases aligning to TRBD1. Germline CDR1 LNHNV, CDR2 YYDKDF (reference sequence). The CDR3 runs 16 residues. The J segment lost 0 bases and the V segment lost 3 bases, leaving 3 bases of the junction unmatched.

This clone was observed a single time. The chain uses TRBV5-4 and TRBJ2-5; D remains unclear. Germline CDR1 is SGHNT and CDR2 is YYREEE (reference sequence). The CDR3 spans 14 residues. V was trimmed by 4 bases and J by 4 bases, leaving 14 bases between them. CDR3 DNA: TGTGCCAGCAGCGTGGACCGACTCCGAGAGACCCAGTACTTC. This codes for CASSVDRLRETQYF.

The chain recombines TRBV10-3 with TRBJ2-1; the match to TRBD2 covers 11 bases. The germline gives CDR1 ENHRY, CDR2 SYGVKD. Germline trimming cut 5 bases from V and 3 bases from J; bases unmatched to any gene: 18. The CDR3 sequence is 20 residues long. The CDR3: CAISTPTGAGTSGDYNEQFF. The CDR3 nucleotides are TGTGCCATCAGTACCCCGACAGGAGCCGGGACTAGCGGAGACTACAATGAGCAGTTCTTC.

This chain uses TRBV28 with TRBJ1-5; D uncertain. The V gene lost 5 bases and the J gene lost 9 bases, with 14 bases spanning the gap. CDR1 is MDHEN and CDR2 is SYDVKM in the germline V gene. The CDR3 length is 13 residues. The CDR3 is CASSESSRGPQHF. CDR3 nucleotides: TGTGCCAGCAGTGAGAGTTCCCGCGGGCCCCAGCATTTT.

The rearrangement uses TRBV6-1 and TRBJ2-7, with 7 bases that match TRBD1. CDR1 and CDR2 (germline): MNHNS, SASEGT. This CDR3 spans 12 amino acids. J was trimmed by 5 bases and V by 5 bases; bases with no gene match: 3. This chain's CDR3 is CASSSTGDEQYF. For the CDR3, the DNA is TGTGCCAGCAGTTCCACAGGGGACGAGCAGTACTTC.

The CDR3, as DNA: TGTGCCAGCAGAAGACTAGCGGGCTTAAATGAGCAGTTCTTC. Its protein product is CASRRLAGLNEQFF. The gene calls are TRBV6-5 and TRBJ2-1; 10 bases are a match to TRBD2. The germline V gene has CDR1 MNHEY and CDR2 SVGAGI. The CDR3 is 14 amino acids. Trimming removed 6 bases from V and 7 bases from J; junction bases left unmatched: 6.

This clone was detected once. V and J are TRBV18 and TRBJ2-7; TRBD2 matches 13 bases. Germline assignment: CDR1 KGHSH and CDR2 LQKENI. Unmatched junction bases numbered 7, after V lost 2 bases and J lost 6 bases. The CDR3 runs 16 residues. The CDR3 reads CASSPGTSGTLGEQYF. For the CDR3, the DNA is TGTGCCAGCTCACCAGGGACTAGCGGGACTCTGGGCGAGCAGTACTTC.

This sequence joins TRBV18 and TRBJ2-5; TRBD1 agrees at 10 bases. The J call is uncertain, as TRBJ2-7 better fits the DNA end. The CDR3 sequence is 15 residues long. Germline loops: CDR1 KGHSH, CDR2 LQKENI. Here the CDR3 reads CASSPGQGNAYEQYF. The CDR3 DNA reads TGTGCCAGCTCACCGGGACAGGGGAACGCCTACGAGCAGTACTTC.

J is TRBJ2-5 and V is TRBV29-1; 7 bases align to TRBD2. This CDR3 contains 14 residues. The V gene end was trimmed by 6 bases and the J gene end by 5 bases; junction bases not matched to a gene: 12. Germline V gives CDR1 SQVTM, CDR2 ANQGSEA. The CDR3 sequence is CSVPDPLATETQYF. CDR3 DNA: TGCAGCGTCCCCGACCCACTAGCGACGGAGACCCAGTACTTC.

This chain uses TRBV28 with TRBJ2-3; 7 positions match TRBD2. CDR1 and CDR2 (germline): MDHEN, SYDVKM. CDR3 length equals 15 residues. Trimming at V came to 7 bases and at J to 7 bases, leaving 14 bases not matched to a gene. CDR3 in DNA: TGTGCCAGCATTAGGAGGGAGGGTCGAAGTCATACGCAGTATTTT. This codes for CASIRREGRSHTQYF.

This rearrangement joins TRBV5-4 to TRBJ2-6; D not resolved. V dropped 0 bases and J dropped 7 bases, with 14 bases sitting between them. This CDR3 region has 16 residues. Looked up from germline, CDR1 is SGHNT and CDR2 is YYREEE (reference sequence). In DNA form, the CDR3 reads TGTGCCAGCAGCTTGGTGGCCGGCTCCTTCGCCAACGTCCTGACTTTC. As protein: CASSLVAGSFANVLTF.

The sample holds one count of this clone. The CDR3 protein is CASDRQAIRGGEQFF. DNA of the CDR3: TGTGCCTCCGACCGACAGGCCATCCGAGGGGGTGAGCAGTTCTTC. This chain joins TRBV30 and TRBJ2-1; D possibly corresponds to TRBD1 (6 bases). Germline CDR1 and CDR2: GTSNPN and SVGIG (reference sequence). The CDR3 spans 15 residues. The germline V and J ends were trimmed by 7 bases and 9 bases, with 25 bases remaining between them.